The entry below gives a single TCR beta chain sequence along with its context. The antigen remains undetermined. This sample was included in a study of T cells in Graves' hyperthyroidism and ophthalmopathy. Regarding the study as a whole: Ophthalmopathy was model-predicted a median roughly 6.2 months pre-onset. Ophthalmopathy cases were set apart from stable hyperthyroidism by a 13 V-J model.

Among the patients, aged 18 to 65, hyperthyroidism was newly diagnosed and had lasted under 2 months. Patients showing uncontrolled infection, other autoimmune disease, pregnancy or lactation were ineligible. The TCR beta CDR3 regions underwent amplification using RNA transcripts as the source. The TCR CDR3 first-round RT-PCR relied on the HTBI primer set. From the multiplex PCR reads, TCRdb called clonotypes with MiXCR, one entry per CDR3 protein. The sample lists about 420,000 distinct CDR3 sequences, approximately 13% occurring once. The CDR3 is made up of 14 amino acids. V was pared by 5 bases and J by 0 bases, with 8 bases between. Germline values: CDR1 MNHEY, CDR2 SMNVEV (reference sequence).

The clonotype was recovered from a woman aged 18 to 35 with Graves' hyperthyroidism. Material: blood. This chain joins TRBV27 and TRBJ1-3; D is ambiguous. CDR3 nucleotides: TGTGCCAGCAGTCCTAGAATCTCTGGAAACACCATATATTTT. Translating gives CASSPRISGNTIYF.